This T cell receptor beta chain is drawn from a study of human T cells and chemical hapten exposure (dated by TCRdb to about 2021). For the wider study: For sensitization, 2% DPC in acetone was applied to a roughly 2 cm by roughly 2 cm area of upper inner arm skin. Weekly therapeutic DPC doses were additionally applied to the scalp of patients throughout the roughly 24-week study period. Alopecia areata with under or over 50% scalp involvement, alopecia totalis and alopecia universalis were represented in the patient cohort, which was mostly female. Libraries were pooled for sequencing, and variation in per-sample TCR yields was attributed mainly to small differences in library volumes within the pool. Blood for TCR sequencing was provided by twenty-nine alopecia patients at one to four time points (pre-sensitization, 2, 6 and 24 weeks). In alopecia patients, the study followed how the peripheral blood TCR repertoire changed in vivo over primary and secondary sensitization to diphenylcyclopropenone (DPC), a hapten. Patch testing was done on the upper back using Finn chambers containing 0.01% DPC, and results were scored after 6 days according to International Contact Dermatitis Research Group standards. Blood was sampled from patients pre-sensitization (week 0) and at 2, 6 and about 24 weeks after DPC sensitization.

Libraries were prepared through RACE. Sequenced on a NextSeq 500. Library preparation attached unique molecular identifiers to individual cDNA molecules for quantitative, reproducible TCR counting. For every blood RNA sample, sequencing covered both the TCR alpha and TCR beta chains. Regarding the original processing steps: The median number of TCRs per sample was over 95,000, ranging from about 23,224 to 750,000. The Decombinator software suite was used to annotate the V, J and CDR3 of the TCR reads. For the PS versus PT1 abundance plots, all samples were subsampled to the same number of TCRs (28,000). TCRs were defined as expanded if absent before sensitization and observed at least eight times at the 2-week time point. The public reads were quality trimmed at Q25 with fastp and then assembled into clones with MiXCR by TCRdb, keeping productive beta chains. Records with the same CDR3 protein are collapsed into one entry carrying the most frequent genes and DNA. TCRdb's processing, not the study's, gives the V and J calls here. The sample profile shows more than 80,000 distinct CDR3 sequences; 12% of them were found once. The ten largest clones add up to over 1.5% of the sample.

The CDR3 goes from the cysteine to the phenylalanine over 13 residues. The sequence is cut down to CDR3 DNA, 39 bases in frame from base 1. Relative to germline, V is 3 bases shorter and J is 8 bases shorter, with 13 bases between their ends. According to the study, the label for this sample's time point signals: pre-sensitization, week 0. The treatment or condition label for this specimen denotes: therapeutic diphenylcyclopropenone sensitization with weekly scalp DPC. Blood at each patch-test visit was drawn before the patch test was applied. Eligible patients were aged 18 to 70, diagnosed with alopecia, deemed suitable for DPC therapy, and excluded if pregnant. Total RNA was extracted from unfractionated whole blood that had been collected in Tempus Blood RNA tubes. Here is what the overall study found, with its caveats: All patients had alopecia, a presumed autoimmune disease, so their immune response might differ from that of healthy individuals. Repeated subsampling changed both the strength of the expansion versus patch-test correlation and the threshold at which that correlation became significant. The number of PT1 expanded TCRs positively correlated with patch test score, significant at thresholds 8, 16 and 32 but not 4. Expanded TCRs formed significantly more large CDR3 similarity clusters than pre-sensitization or healthy control sets, consistent with antigen-driven responses. DPC sensitization did not change the number of TCRs with a frequency above 1 in 1000, and there was no evidence of changes in global repertoire structure.

Comment on this clonotype: Its cognate antigen has yet to be identified. No base quality information exists; no much larger clone differs at one position.

This specimen was whole blood, taken in connection with sensitization to the hapten diphenylcyclopropenone (DPC). This clonotype was obtained from a woman aged 50 to 65 with alopecia areata. Some clones in this sample may be carry-over from other donors' samples. The chain uses TRBV12-3 or TRBV12-4 and TRBJ1-2, with the D gene uncertain. Read as DNA, the sequence is TGTGCCAGCAGTTTTGGCGGGGATCGGGGCTACACCTTC. This is translated as CASSFGGDRGYTF.